This T cell receptor beta chain was captured by sequencing in a study of shared clonotypes between healthy human individuals. Study summary: The donor pool was made up of a couple of women and a few men aged 18 to 49.

Template amounts of approximately 310 ng DNA, 25,000 to 35,000 T cell genomes, were employed in unsorted PBMC replicate PCRs. Profiling relied on immunoSEQ multiplex PCR, and the TCRdb table lists in-frame clones only, not all of them. The data contain about 600,000 clones, roughly 79% of them seen just once; the ten biggest clones take up 12%. CDR1 is ENHRY, CDR2 SYGVKD, per germline. The CDR3 runs to 16 residues. V lost 7 bases to trimming and J lost 7 bases, with 25 bases between them. Sequencing used PBMCs. This chain uses TRBV10-3 with TRBJ1-2, with a possible D match to TRBD1 (5 bases). This TCR derives from a woman in her thirties or forties in good health. Some clones in this sample may be carry-over from other donors' samples. The CDR3 DNA reads TGTGCCATCACGAAAGTGACCGGGGGTTCTTCGAGTGGCTACACCTTC. Protein product: CAITKVTGGSSSGYTF.